This record covers a single TCR beta chain. The germline V gene encodes CDR1 SGHRS and CDR2 YFSETQ. CDR3 length: 17 amino acids. V was cut by 3 bases and J by 1 base, with 19 bases left in between. These data are taken from a study of shared clonotypes between healthy human individuals. Libraries were prepared by immunoSEQ multiplex PCR; TCRdb keeps only in-frame clonotypes and omits some of them. Of about 2,200,000 clones listed, roughly 91% were seen once; the top ten hold around 1.7%. The naive CD8 population came from CD45RO-negative cells selected for CCR7, without terminally differentiated effector memory CD45RA+ cells.

The chain couples TRBV5-1 to TRBJ2-5; possibly TRBD2 for D (7 bases). This TCR derives from a man younger than 35 in good health. Some clones in this sample may be carry-over from other donors' samples. The material sequenced was naive CD8+ T cells from PBMCs. For the CDR3, the DNA is TGCGCCAGCAGCTCTCGCAGGGGAGGGTTCTCCCAAGAGACCCAGTACTTC. Its translation: CASSSRRGGFSQETQYF.